The next 7 T cell receptor beta chains were all read from a single sample in a study of cytomegalovirus exposure and HLA in healthy donors. Only in-frame clones appear in the TCRdb table, and some are missing; sequencing was by immunoSEQ multiplex PCR. This table holds about 280,000 clones, approximately 86% found once. Material: PBMCs. These receptors all come from a woman aged 18-29 years in good health and CMV-seronegative.

J is TRBJ2-7 and V is TRBV6-5; D may be TRBD1 (6 bases). Germline V gene lookup returns CDR1 MNHEY and CDR2 SVGAGI. Trimming cost V 4 bases and J 2 bases, with 15 bases left between them. CDR3 size: 15 residues. The CDR3 loop reads CASSSTGYETYEQYF. CDR3 coding DNA: TGTGCCAGCAGTTCAACAGGGTATGAGACCTACGAGCAGTACTTC.

V and J are TRBV7-9 and TRBJ2-4; D gene uncertain. This CDR3 region has 11 residues. Trimming pared 3 bases from V and 7 bases from J, leaving 4 bases between. CDR1 and CDR2 (germline): SEHNR, FQNEAQ (reference sequence). CDR3 sequence: CASSFSNIQYF. The CDR3 nucleotides are TGTGCCAGCAGCTTTTCGAACATTCAGTACTTC.

The V gene is TRBV5-1, the J gene TRBJ2-3; TRBD2 might be the D (6 bases). CDR1 and CDR2 (germline): SGHRS, YFSETQ. CDR3 length equals 15 residues. The V end lost 6 bases, the J end lost 0 bases, and 14 bases lay between the germline ends. The CDR3 DNA sequence: TGCGCCAGCATCGTTGGCGGGACTAGCACAGATACGCAGTATTTT. Its protein is CASIVGGTSTDTQYF.

This chain uses TRBV7-2 with TRBJ2-7, with D perhaps TRBD2 (5 bases). V lost 2 bases to trimming and J lost 1 base, with 15 bases between them. The CDR3 sequence is 16 residues long. Germline values: CDR1 SGHTA, CDR2 FQGNSA. CDR3 sequence (DNA): TGTGCCAGCAGCTTAACAAGCGGAGGAGAATCCTACGAGCAGTACTTC. Its protein product is CASSLTSGGESYEQYF.

This chain connects TRBV29-1 to TRBJ2-3, with 9 positions matching TRBD2. The CDR3 loop spans 15 amino acids. V was pared by 7 bases and J by 8 bases, with 16 bases of the junction left unmatched. Germline assignment: CDR1 SQVTM and CDR2 ANQGSEA. DNA of the CDR3: TGCAGCGGTAATGGTCCCGCTAGCGGGACGGGTACGCAGTATTTT. It translates to CSGNGPASGTGTQYF.

This clone appeared a few times. The chain carries TRBV6-1 and TRBJ1-2; D is ambiguous. CDR3 length: 15 residues. Trimming removed 2 bases from V and 0 bases from J, with 10 bases in between. Germline V CDR1 and CDR2: MNHNS, SASEGT. CDR3 sequence: CASSEYWQTNYGYTF. CDR3 DNA sequence: TGTGCCAGCAGTGAATATTGGCAGACTAACTATGGCTACACCTTC.

This clone was recorded only once. This chain uses TRBV9 with TRBJ2-1; TRBD2 aligns across 10 bases. Germline lookup yields CDR1 SGDLS and CDR2 YYNGEE. The V gene end was trimmed by 3 bases and the J gene end by 4 bases; junction bases not matched to a gene: 4. The CDR3 runs to 15 residues. CDR3 protein: CASSATSGEYNEQFF. The CDR3 DNA follows: TGTGCCAGCAGCGCAACTAGCGGGGAATACAATGAGCAGTTCTTC.